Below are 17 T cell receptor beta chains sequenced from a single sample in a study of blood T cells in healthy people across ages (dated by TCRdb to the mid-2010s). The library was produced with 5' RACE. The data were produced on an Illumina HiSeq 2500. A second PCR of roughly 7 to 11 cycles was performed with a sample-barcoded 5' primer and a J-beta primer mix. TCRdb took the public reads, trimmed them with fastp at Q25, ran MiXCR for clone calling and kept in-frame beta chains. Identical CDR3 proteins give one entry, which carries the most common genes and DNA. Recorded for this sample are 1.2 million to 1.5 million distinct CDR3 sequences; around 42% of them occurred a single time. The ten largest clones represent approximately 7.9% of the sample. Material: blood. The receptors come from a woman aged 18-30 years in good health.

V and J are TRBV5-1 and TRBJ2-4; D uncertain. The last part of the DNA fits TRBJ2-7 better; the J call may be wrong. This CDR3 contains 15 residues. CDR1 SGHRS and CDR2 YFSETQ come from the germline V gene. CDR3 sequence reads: CASSLDTANSYEQYF. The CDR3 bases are TGCGCCAGCAGCTTGGACACAGCAAACTCCTACGAGCAGTACTTC.

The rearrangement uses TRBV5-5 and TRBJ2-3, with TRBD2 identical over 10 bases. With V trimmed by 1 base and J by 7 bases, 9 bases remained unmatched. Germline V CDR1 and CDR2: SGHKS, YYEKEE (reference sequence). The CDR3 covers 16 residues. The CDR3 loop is CASSLRSGRALNTQYF. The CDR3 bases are TGTGCCAGCAGCTTGAGAAGCGGGAGGGCCTTAAATACGCAGTATTTT.

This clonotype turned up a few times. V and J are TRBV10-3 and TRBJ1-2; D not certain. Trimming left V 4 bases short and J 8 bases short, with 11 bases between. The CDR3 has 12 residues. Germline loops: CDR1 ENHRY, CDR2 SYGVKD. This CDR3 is CAISVSSDGYTF. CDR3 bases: TGTGCCATCAGTGTGAGTTCTGACGGCTACACCTTC.

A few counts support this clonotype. The CDR3 sequence is CASSLDRGGSTQYF. The CDR3 nucleotides are TGCGCCAGCAGCTTGGACAGGGGGGGCTCTACCCAGTACTTC. The J gene is TRBJ2-5, the V gene TRBV5-1, with D possibly TRBD1 on 8 matching bases. The CDR3 contains 14 residues. Trimming shortened V by 0 bases and J by 8 bases, and 14 bases separated the two germline ends. Germline V gene sequence: CDR1 SGHRS, CDR2 YFSETQ.

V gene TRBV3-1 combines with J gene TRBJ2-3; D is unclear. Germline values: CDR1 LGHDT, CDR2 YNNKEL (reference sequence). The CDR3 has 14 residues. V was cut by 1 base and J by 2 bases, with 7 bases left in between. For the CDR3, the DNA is TGTGCCAGCAGCCAAGCGAGCAACACAGATACGCAGTATTTT. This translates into CASSQASNTDTQYF.

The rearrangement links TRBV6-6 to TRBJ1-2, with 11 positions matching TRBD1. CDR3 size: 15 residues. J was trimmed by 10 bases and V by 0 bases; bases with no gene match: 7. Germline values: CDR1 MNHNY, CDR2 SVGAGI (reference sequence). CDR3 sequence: CASSYSRTGGNLYTF. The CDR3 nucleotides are TGTGCCAGCAGTTACTCGAGGACAGGGGGCAATCTCTACACCTTC.

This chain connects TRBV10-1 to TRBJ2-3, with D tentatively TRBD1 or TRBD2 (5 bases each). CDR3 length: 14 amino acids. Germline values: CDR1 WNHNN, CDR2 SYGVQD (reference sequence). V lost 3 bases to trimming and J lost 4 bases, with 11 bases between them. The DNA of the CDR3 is TGCGCCAGCAGTGAAGGGGACCCGCCAGATACGCAGTATTTT. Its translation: CASSEGDPPDTQYF.

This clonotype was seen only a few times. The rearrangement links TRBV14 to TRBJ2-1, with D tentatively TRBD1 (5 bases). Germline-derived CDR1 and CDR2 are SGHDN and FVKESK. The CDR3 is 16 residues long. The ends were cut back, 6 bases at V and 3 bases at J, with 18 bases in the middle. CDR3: CASSPPLGPLYNEQFF. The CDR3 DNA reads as TGTGCCAGCAGTCCCCCGCTGGGGCCCCTCTACAATGAGCAGTTCTTC.

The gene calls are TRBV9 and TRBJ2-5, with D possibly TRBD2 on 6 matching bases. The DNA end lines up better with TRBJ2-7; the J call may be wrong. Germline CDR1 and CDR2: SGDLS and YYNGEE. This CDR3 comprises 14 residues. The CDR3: CASSPRLADYEQYF. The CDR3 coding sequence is TGTGCCAGCAGCCCGAGGTTAGCGGACTACGAGCAGTACTTC.

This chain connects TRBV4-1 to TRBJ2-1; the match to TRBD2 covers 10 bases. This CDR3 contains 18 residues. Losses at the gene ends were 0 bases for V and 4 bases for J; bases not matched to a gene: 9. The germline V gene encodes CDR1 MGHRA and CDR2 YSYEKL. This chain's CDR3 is CASSQETSGATGYNEQFF. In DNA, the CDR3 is TGCGCCAGCAGCCAAGAAACTAGCGGGGCCACTGGGTACAATGAGCAGTTCTTC.

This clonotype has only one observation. The DNA of the CDR3 is TGCGCCAGCAGCAGGCGGACTAACCGGGCAGATACGCAGTATTTT. Its protein product is CASSRRTNRADTQYF. The V call is TRBV5-1, the J call TRBJ2-3, with a weak D call TRBD2 (6 bases). Deletions cut 4 bases from V and 4 bases from J, with 16 bases between. The CDR3 length is 15 residues. Germline values: CDR1 SGHRS, CDR2 YFSETQ.

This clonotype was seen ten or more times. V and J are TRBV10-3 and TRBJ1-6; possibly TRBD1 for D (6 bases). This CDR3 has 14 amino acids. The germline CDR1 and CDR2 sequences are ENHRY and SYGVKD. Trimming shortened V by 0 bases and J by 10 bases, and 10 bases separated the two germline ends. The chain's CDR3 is CAISESTGISPLHF. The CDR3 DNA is TGTGCCATCAGTGAGTCGACAGGAATATCACCCCTCCACTTT.

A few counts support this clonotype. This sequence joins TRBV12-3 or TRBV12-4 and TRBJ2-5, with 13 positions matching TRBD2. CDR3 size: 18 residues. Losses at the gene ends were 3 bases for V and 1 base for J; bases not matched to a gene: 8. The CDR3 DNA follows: TGTGCCAGCAGTTTCGGCTCGGGGACTAGCGGGACCCAAGAGACCCAGTACTTC. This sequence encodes CASSFGSGTSGTQETQYF.

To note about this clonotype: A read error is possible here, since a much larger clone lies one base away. CDR3 protein: CARSLVRGGTEAFF. As DNA, the CDR3 is TGTGCCAGAAGTTTAGTTAGGGGTGGCACTGAAGCTTTCTTT. The chain couples TRBV28 to TRBJ1-1; a possible D gene is TRBD1 (5 bases). The CDR3 is 14 amino acids. The germline gives CDR1 MDHEN, CDR2 SYDVKM. Together with reference TRBV28 and TRBJ1-1, the CDR3 gives the full variable domain: DVKVTQSSRYLVKRTGEKVFLECVQDMDHENMFWYRQDPGLGLRLIYFSYDVKMKEKGDIPEGYSVSREKKERFSLILESASTNQTSMYLCARSLVRGGTEAFFGQGTRLTVV.

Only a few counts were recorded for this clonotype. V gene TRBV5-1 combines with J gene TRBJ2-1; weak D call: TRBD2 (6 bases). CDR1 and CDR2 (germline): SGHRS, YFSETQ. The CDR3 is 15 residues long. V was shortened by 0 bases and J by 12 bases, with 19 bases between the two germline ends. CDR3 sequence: CASSLAGTYPQGQFF. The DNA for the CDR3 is TGCGCCAGCAGCTTGGCCGGGACTTACCCCCAAGGGCAGTTCTTC.

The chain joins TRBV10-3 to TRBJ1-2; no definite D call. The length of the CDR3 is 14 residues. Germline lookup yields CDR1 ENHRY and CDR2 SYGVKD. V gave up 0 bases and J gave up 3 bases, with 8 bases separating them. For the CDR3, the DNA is TGTGCCATCAGTGAGTCTCCAGGTCACTATGGCTACACCTTC. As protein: CAISESPGHYGYTF.

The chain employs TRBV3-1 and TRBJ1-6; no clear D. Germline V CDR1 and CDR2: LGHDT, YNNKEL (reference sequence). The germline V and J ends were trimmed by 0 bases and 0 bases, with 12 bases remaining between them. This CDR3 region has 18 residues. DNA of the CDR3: TGTGCCAGCAGCCAAGATTTGTGGTTGAGCTCCTATAATTCACCCCTCCACTTT. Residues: CASSQDLWLSSYNSPLHF. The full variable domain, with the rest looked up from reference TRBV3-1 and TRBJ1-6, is DTAVSQTPKYLVTQMGNDKSIKCEQNLGHDTMYWYKQDSKKFLKIMFSYNNKELIINETVPNRFSPKSPDKAHLNLHINSLELGDSAVYFCASSQDLWLSSYNSPLHFGNGTRLTVT.